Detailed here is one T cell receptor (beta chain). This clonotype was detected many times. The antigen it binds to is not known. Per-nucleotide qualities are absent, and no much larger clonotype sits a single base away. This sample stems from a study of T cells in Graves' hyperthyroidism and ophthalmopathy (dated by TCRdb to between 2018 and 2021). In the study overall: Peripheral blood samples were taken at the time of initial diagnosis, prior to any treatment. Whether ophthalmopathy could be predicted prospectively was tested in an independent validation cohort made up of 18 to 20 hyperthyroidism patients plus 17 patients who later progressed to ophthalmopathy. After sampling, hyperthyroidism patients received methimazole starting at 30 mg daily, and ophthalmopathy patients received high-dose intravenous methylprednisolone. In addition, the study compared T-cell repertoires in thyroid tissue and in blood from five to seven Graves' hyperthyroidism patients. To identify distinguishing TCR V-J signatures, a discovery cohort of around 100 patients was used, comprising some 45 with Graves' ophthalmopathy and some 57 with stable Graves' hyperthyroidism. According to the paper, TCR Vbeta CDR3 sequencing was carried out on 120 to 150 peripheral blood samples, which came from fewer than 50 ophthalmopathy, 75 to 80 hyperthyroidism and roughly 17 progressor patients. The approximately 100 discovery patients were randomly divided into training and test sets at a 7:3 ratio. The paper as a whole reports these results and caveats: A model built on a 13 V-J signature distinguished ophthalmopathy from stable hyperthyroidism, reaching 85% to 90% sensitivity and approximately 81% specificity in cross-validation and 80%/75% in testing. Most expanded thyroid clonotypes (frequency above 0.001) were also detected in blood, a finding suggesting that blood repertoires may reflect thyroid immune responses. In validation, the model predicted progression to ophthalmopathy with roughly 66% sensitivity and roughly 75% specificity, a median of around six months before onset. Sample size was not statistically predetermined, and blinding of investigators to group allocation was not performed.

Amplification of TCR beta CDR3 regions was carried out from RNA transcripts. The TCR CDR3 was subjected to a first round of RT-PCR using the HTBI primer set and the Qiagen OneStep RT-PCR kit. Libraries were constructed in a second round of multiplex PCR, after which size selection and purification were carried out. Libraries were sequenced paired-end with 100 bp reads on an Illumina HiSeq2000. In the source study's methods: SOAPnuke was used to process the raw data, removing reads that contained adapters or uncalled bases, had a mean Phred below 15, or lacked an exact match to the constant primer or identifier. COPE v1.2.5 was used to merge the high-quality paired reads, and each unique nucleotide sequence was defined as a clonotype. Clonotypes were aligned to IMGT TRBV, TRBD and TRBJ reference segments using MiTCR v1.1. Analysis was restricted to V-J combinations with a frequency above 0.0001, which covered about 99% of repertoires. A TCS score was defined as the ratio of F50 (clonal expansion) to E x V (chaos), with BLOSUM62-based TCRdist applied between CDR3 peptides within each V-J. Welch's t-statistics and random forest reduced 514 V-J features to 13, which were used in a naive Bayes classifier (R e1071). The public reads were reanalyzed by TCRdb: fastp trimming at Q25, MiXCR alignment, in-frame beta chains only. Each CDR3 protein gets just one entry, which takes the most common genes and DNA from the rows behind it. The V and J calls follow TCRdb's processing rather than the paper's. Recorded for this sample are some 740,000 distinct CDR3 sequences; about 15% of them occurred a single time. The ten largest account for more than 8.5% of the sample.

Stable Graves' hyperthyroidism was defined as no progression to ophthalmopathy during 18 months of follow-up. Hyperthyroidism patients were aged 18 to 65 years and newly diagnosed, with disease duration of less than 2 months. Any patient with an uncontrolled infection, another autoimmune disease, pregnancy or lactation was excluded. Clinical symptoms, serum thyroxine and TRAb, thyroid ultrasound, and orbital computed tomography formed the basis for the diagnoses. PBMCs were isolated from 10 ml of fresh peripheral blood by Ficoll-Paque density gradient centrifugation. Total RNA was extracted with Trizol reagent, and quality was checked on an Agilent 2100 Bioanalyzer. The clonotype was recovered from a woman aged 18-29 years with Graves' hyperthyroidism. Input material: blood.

The nucleotide sequence is given as TGTGCCAGCAGTGAATATAGGAGGGGAGCGGCTTACAATGAGCAGTTCTTC. This gives the protein CASSEYRRGAAYNEQFF. Recombination connected TRBV25-1 to TRBJ2-1; the D region possibly corresponds to TRBD2 (6 bases align). V was cut back by 0 bases and J by 4 bases, leaving a gap of 16 bases between them. Counted from cysteine to phenylalanine, this CDR3 has 17 amino acids. Only the CDR3 DNA is retained, 51 bases long and in frame from the first base. The germline V gene sets CDR1 to MGHDK and CDR2 to SYGVNS.